These T cell receptor beta chains were read from a single sample in a study of T cell repertoires in cytomegalovirus infection. One entry per CDR3 protein, called by TCRdb with MiXCR from the reads. The data contain approximately 390,000 distinct CDR3 sequences, roughly 34% of them singletons. Antigens of these TCRs are unknown. The sample in question was cultured PBMCs, obtained from culture after CMV antigen stimulation. The receptor set was obtained from a human donor in good health (CMV status not recorded). Some clones in this sample may be carry-over from other donors' samples. CDR3s include the opening cysteine and the closing phenylalanine or tryptophan. D genes are given only for firm matches.

v_gene	j_gene	d_gene	CDR3aa
TRBV7-2	TRBJ2-3	-	CASSPSRNTQYF
TRBV27	TRBJ1-6	-	CASSFTGLGSPLHF
TRBV5-4	TRBJ2-1	TRBD2	CASSRLAGRTYNEQFF
TRBV6-2/TRBV6-3	TRBJ2-3	-	CASSYIRSRGPDTQYF
TRBV4-3	TRBJ2-1	TRBD2	CASSQYQREGQLINEQFF
TRBV9	TRBJ2-1	TRBD2	CASSAGTSNPNEQFF
TRBV4-1	TRBJ2-1	-	CASSQESSVNNEQFF
TRBV3-1	TRBJ2-2	-	CASSPLLARGELFF
TRBV19	TRBJ2-2	TRBD2	CASNRPGGYTGELFF
TRBV28	TRBJ1-3	-	CASSWEGVGNTIYF
TRBV4-2	TRBJ1-1	-	CASSQLSGGGGVGTEAFF
TRBV7-2	TRBJ2-5	TRBD2	CASSLVAGEGETQYF
TRBV14	TRBJ2-5	-	CATPLSDCETQYF
TRBV12-3/TRBV12-4	TRBJ1-2	-	CASSLLSGGKGYTF
TRBV7-9	TRBJ2-7	TRBD1	CASSLTQGAYEQYF
TRBV28	TRBJ2-5	TRBD2	CASSSDLAGGETQYF
TRBV5-1	TRBJ2-4	TRBD1	CASSFDPPGQLGKNIQYF
TRBV27	TRBJ1-1	-	CASSVAGSNTEAFF
TRBV19	TRBJ2-1	TRBD2	CASTNLGGLAGNEQFF
TRBV27	TRBJ2-1	-	CASGGQGTYNEQFF
TRBV6-8	TRBJ1-3	-	CASRPPDSGNTIYF
TRBV7-2	TRBJ1-3	-	CASSLYFTGRSGNTIYF
TRBV7-2	TRBJ2-1	-	CASSLAGRRSYNEQFF
TRBV7-2	TRBJ2-1	-	CASSLGGASNEQFF
TRBV20-1	TRBJ2-7	TRBD2	CSARAGGSSYEQYF
TRBV19	TRBJ2-1	TRBD2	CASSKRLAGEYNEQFF
TRBV7-9	TRBJ2-5	TRBD2	CASSFEREGLETQYF
TRBV18	TRBJ2-1	TRBD2	CASSPTGGRGTEQFF
TRBV12-3/TRBV12-4	TRBJ2-3	-	CATATSRGVSGASTDTQYF
TRBV15	TRBJ2-3	TRBD1	CATSRTGSDTQYF
TRBV25-1	TRBJ2-5	-	CASSEVLQETQYF
TRBV5-1	TRBJ2-2	-	CASSPDGRNTGELFF
TRBV7-2	TRBJ2-3	TRBD2	CASSLGAGGPTDTQYF
TRBV7-2	TRBJ1-2	-	CASSLESYGYTF
TRBV19	TRBJ2-5	-	CASSTPDSTNLQETQYF
TRBV27	TRBJ2-7	-	CASSWMGGGYEQYF
TRBV5-4	TRBJ1-5	-	CASSLSGGQPQHF
TRBV4-1	TRBJ2-7	-	CASSQDLAAYEQYF
TRBV27	TRBJ1-5	-	CASSPRPVQPQHF
TRBV7-2	TRBJ1-2	-	CASSSWTAGSEFDTF
TRBV7-2	TRBJ2-1	TRBD2	CASSPGLAGLNEQFF
TRBV4-1	TRBJ1-2	TRBD1	CASSHGPDRILYGYTF
TRBV4-1	TRBJ2-7	TRBD2	CASSQRLAGVINEQYF
TRBV5-3	TRBJ2-2	-	CARSLRGRTAGELFF
TRBV11-2	TRBJ1-1	-	CASSQTERTEAFF
TRBV27	TRBJ1-2	-	CASSTGTTGYTF
TRBV5-1	TRBJ2-1	TRBD1	CASSFIPGQVYNEQFF
TRBV19	TRBJ1-4	TRBD1	CASNRDRDEKLFF